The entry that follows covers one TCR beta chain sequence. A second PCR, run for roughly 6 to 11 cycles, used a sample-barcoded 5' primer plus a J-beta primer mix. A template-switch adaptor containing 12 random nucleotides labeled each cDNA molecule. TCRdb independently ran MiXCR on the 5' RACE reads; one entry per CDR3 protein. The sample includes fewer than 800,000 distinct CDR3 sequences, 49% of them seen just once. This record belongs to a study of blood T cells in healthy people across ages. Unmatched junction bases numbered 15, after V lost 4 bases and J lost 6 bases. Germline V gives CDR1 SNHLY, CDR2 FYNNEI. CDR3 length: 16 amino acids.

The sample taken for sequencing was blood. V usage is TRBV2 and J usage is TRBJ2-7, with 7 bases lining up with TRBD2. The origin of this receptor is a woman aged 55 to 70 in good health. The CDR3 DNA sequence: TGTGCCAGCAGTGGTCCTAGCGGTATGAGTTCTGGCGAGCAGTACTTC. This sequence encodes CASSGPSGMSSGEQYF.